Presented here are 5 T cell receptor beta chains from one specimen sequenced in a study of sequential checkpoint blockade in melanoma. Treatment given: randomized to nivolumab then ipilimumab (arm A) or the reverse (arm B). Clones were sequenced by immunoSEQ multiplex PCR, and TCRdb holds only the in-frame ones, with some missing. This sample has fewer than 35,000 clones, with about 86% found just once. Sequencing used CD8+ T cells sorted from blood (inferred from file names), obtained from a patient given nivolumab and ipilimumab in sequence. These receptors were taken from a human donor with melanoma.

This sequence joins TRBV27 and TRBJ1-3; TRBD1 agrees at 7 bases. This CDR3 is 15 amino acids long. CDR1 and CDR2 (germline): MNHEY, SMNVEV (reference sequence). Trimming took 0 bases from V and 3 from J; bases not matched to a gene: 2. The CDR3 loop reads CASSLSTGHGNTIYF. CDR3 sequence (DNA): TGTGCCAGCAGTTTATCGACAGGGCATGGAAACACCATATATTTT.

The rearrangement uses TRBV27 and TRBJ2-7; D is ambiguous. Germline CDR1 and CDR2: MNHEY and SMNVEV (reference sequence). CDR3 length equals 15 residues. V was cut by 5 bases and J by 4 bases, with 18 bases left in between. In DNA, the CDR3 is TGTGCCAGCAGTCGGCCATTTACGGAGTCATACGAGCAGTACTTC. This encodes CASSRPFTESYEQYF.

With regard to this clone: The junction differs from germline at one of its ends, possibly a read error. The genes are TRBV4-3 and TRBJ1-2; D might be TRBD1 (5 bases). Germline V gives CDR1 LGHNA, CDR2 YSLEER. The CDR3 has 15 amino acids. The CDR3 region is CASRQDRGRAYGYTF. In DNA, the CDR3 is TGCGCCAGCAGACAAGATCGTGGCAGGGCCTATGGCTACACCTTC.

The chain couples TRBV27 to TRBJ2-5, with 9 positions matching TRBD1. TRBJ2-7 explains the end of the DNA better; the J call may be wrong. CDR1 and CDR2 from the germline V gene are MNHEY and SMNVEV (reference sequence). CDR3 length equals 15 residues. The DNA for the CDR3 is TGTGCCAGCAGTTTCCTGGGACAGGGTTCGTACGAGCAGTACTTC. Translated: CASSFLGQGSYEQYF.

The chain carries TRBV28 and TRBJ1-4; 7 positions agree with TRBD1. CDR1 and CDR2 (germline): MDHEN, SYDVKM. The CDR3 runs 15 residues. J was trimmed by 8 bases and V by 4 bases; bases with no gene match: 10. This CDR3 reads CASSSEGARVEKLFF. The CDR3 DNA is TGTGCCAGCAGTTCCGAGGGGGCGCGGGTCGAAAAACTGTTTTTT.